This is a list of T cell receptor beta chains from one sample in a study of blood T cell repertoires in COVID-19. Measured with immunoSEQ multiplex PCR; TCRdb has only the in-frame clones, and not every one. The profile shows fewer than 80,000 clones, around 87% of them singletons. Input material: peripheral blood. Receptor source: an older man with acute or convalescent COVID-19. The CDR3 runs from the conserved cysteine through the conserved F or W. A D gene is named only where the DNA matches it firmly. A clone size is listed for some rows: how often the clone was seen (once, few, many), or a class if it is expanded.

clone size: once; D gene: NA; J gene: TRBJ2-5; V gene: TRBV19; CDR3 DNA: TGTGCCAGTAGTATAGAAGGCGGGGGCAAGACCCAGTACTTC; CDR3 protein: CASSIEGGGKTQYF
clone size: NA; D gene: NA; J gene: TRBJ1-4; V gene: TRBV28; CDR3 DNA: TGTGCCAGCAGTTCCAGGGCCTACCCCCTCCCCCACTATTTT; CDR3 protein: CASSSRAYPLPHYF
clone size: NA; D gene: TRBD2; J gene: TRBJ2-1; V gene: TRBV20-1; CDR3 DNA: TGCAGTGCTAGTGGGGCTAGCGGGAACAATGAGCAGTTCTTC; CDR3 protein: CSASGASGNNEQFF
clone size: once; D gene: TRBD1; J gene: TRBJ2-7; V gene: TRBV6-6; CDR3 DNA: TGTGCCAGCAGTTACATAAGGGGGCAGGCCTACGAGCAGTACTTC; CDR3 protein: CASSYIRGQAYEQYF
clone size: NA; D gene: TRBD2; J gene: TRBJ2-7; V gene: TRBV12-5; CDR3 DNA: TGTGCCCCGTTACTTCGGCCAAGTCGAGCGGGGGGAACCTACGAGCAGTACTTC; CDR3 protein: CAPLLRPSRAGGTYEQYF
clone size: once; D gene: TRBD1; J gene: TRBJ1-1; V gene: TRBV3-1/TRBV3-2; CDR3 DNA: TGTGCCAGCAGCCAAGTCAGGGGGAGCACTGAAGCTTTCTTT; CDR3 protein: CASSQVRGSTEAFF
clone size: NA; D gene: TRBD1; J gene: TRBJ1-1; V gene: TRBV7-8; CDR3 DNA: TGTGCCAGCAGCTGGGGGACAGGGAAGACTGAAGCTTTCTTT; CDR3 protein: CASSWGTGKTEAFF
clone size: once; D gene: NA; J gene: TRBJ1-5; V gene: TRBV6-6; CDR3 DNA: TGTGCCAGCAGTCCCGGGGGGTCCACAAATCAGCCCCAGCATTTT; CDR3 protein: CASSPGGSTNQPQHF
clone size: NA; D gene: TRBD1; J gene: TRBJ1-6; V gene: TRBV19; CDR3 DNA: TGTGCCAGTAGTACCTCTAGGACAGGTTATAATTCACCCCTCCACTTT; CDR3 protein: CASSTSRTGYNSPLHF
clone size: NA; D gene: NA; J gene: TRBJ1-2; V gene: TRBV27; CDR3 DNA: TGTGCCAGCACCCCTCGATGGGGCAGGTTGGAGTATGGCTACACCTTC; CDR3 protein: CASTPRWGRLEYGYTF
clone size: few; D gene: TRBD1; J gene: TRBJ2-7; V gene: TRBV6-1; CDR3 DNA: TGTGCCAGCAGTGGGGCTTGGGGACAGCTAGAATCCTACGAGCAGTACTTC; CDR3 protein: CASSGAWGQLESYEQYF
clone size: NA; D gene: NA; J gene: TRBJ1-4; V gene: TRBV2; CDR3 DNA: TGTGCCAGCACTATATTACAGGCGCCTAATGAAAAACTGTTTTTT; CDR3 protein: CASTILQAPNEKLFF
clone size: few; D gene: TRBD1; J gene: TRBJ2-7; V gene: TRBV3-1/TRBV3-2; CDR3 DNA: TGTGCCAGCAGGCCCACGGGACAGGGAGGTTACGAGCAGTACTTC; CDR3 protein: CASRPTGQGGYEQYF
clone size: NA; D gene: TRBD1; J gene: TRBJ1-2; V gene: TRBV30; CDR3 DNA: TGTGCCTGGGGGGACAGGGGTATCGGGGGCTACACCTTC; CDR3 protein: CAWGDRGIGGYTF
clone size: once; D gene: NA; J gene: TRBJ1-1; V gene: TRBV30; CDR3 DNA: TGTGCCTGGGAAGGACAGATGAACACTGAAGCTTTCTTT; CDR3 protein: CAWEGQMNTEAFF
clone size: NA; D gene: TRBD1; J gene: TRBJ1-6; V gene: TRBV5-1; CDR3 DNA: TGCGCCAGCAGCTTGGAGGCAGGGGGGACCTTTTCACCCCTCCACTTT; CDR3 protein: CASSLEAGGTFSPLHF
clone size: NA; D gene: NA; J gene: TRBJ1-2; V gene: TRBV5-4; CDR3 DNA: TGTGCCAGCAGCGTGCTGGGCAACTATGGCTACACCTTC; CDR3 protein: CASSVLGNYGYTF
clone size: NA; D gene: TRBD1; J gene: TRBJ1-1; V gene: TRBV18; CDR3 DNA: TGTGCCAGCTCGATCGAGACAGGGGGCACTGAAGCTTTCTTT; CDR3 protein: CASSIETGGTEAFF
clone size: NA; D gene: NA; J gene: TRBJ1-4; V gene: TRBV10-3; CDR3 DNA: TGTGCCATCACCCGAGGGGGGGCTGGAGAAAAACTGTTTTTT; CDR3 protein: CAITRGGAGEKLFF
clone size: NA; D gene: TRBD1; J gene: TRBJ1-1; V gene: TRBV24-1; CDR3 DNA: TGTGCCACCAGTGAAAGACAGGGGGAAAATGAAGCTTTCTTT; CDR3 protein: CATSERQGENEAFF
clone size: NA; D gene: TRBD2; J gene: TRBJ2-1; V gene: TRBV28; CDR3 DNA: TGTGCCAGCAGTTCCCTCTCGGTAGCGGGAGGCTCCTACAATGAGCAGTTCTTC; CDR3 protein: CASSSLSVAGGSYNEQFF
clone size: NA; D gene: NA; J gene: TRBJ2-7; V gene: TRBV6-5; CDR3 DNA: TGTGCCAGCCGGGACGGGGGATCCTACGAGCAGTACTTC; CDR3 protein: CASRDGGSYEQYF
clone size: once; D gene: NA; J gene: TRBJ2-7; V gene: TRBV5-5; CDR3 DNA: TGTGCCAGCAGCTCAGACGCCGGGACTTTGGGATACGAGCAGTACTTC; CDR3 protein: CASSSDAGTLGYEQYF
clone size: NA; D gene: NA; J gene: TRBJ2-3; V gene: TRBV9; CDR3 DNA: TGTGCCAGCAGCGTGAGAGGAGATCCCCCAGATACGCAGTATTTT; CDR3 protein: CASSVRGDPPDTQYF
clone size: NA; D gene: NA; J gene: TRBJ1-4; V gene: TRBV4-2; CDR3 DNA: TGTGCCAGCACCCCTTCCAGGTCGAAAAGTGAAAAACTGTTTTTT; CDR3 protein: CASTPSRSKSEKLFF
clone size: NA; D gene: NA; J gene: TRBJ2-3; V gene: TRBV30; CDR3 DNA: TGTGCCTGGAGTCGAGGCACAGATACGCAGTATTTT; CDR3 protein: CAWSRGTDTQYF
clone size: NA; D gene: NA; J gene: TRBJ1-1; V gene: TRBV5-1; CDR3 DNA: TGCGCCAGCAGCCCGCAGGGGACGGGAATCATGAACACTGAAGCTTTCTTT; CDR3 protein: CASSPQGTGIMNTEAFF
clone size: NA; D gene: NA; J gene: TRBJ2-5; V gene: TRBV6-2/TRBV6-3; CDR3 DNA: TGTGCCAGCAGCTCCCAAGACAGTAGGGAGACCCAGTACTTC; CDR3 protein: CASSSQDSRETQYF
clone size: NA; D gene: NA; J gene: TRBJ1-2; V gene: TRBV7-9; CDR3 DNA: TGTGCCAGCAGCTTGACGACAGCCTTCTATGGCTACACCTTC; CDR3 protein: CASSLTTAFYGYTF
clone size: NA; D gene: NA; J gene: TRBJ2-4; V gene: TRBV28; CDR3 DNA: TGTGCCAGCAGGCCAGGGAGGTTAGCCAAAAACATTCAGTACTTC; CDR3 protein: CASRPGRLAKNIQYF
clone size: NA; D gene: TRBD1; J gene: TRBJ1-6; V gene: TRBV29-1; CDR3 DNA: TGCAGCGCCCGAACAGGGGGCGCGTTTAATTCACCCCTCCACTTT; CDR3 protein: CSARTGGAFNSPLHF